The next 5 T cell receptor beta chains were all read from a single sample in a study of shared clonotypes between healthy human individuals. Clones were sequenced by immunoSEQ multiplex PCR, and TCRdb holds only the in-frame ones, with some missing. The sample lists some 95,000 clones, 60% to 75% occurring once. The material sequenced was memory CD8+ T cells sorted from blood. Indicated subset: CD45RO+ cells pooled with CCR7-negative TemRA cells. The receptor source for this set is a man aged 25-45 years in good health.

The gene calls are TRBV7-3 and TRBJ2-1, with unresolved D. Germline V gene data show CDR1 as SGHTA and CDR2 as FQGTGA. V lost 2 bases, J lost 5 bases, and 13 bases lay in between. The CDR3 is 15 amino acids. CDR3 sequence: CASSLGFLENNEQFF. The CDR3 DNA reads as TGTGCCAGCAGCTTAGGGTTTCTGGAAAACAATGAGCAGTTCTTC. The variable domain in full, with the rest retrieved from reference TRBV7-3 and TRBJ2-1, is GAGVSQTPSNKVTEKGKYVELRCDPISGHTALYWYRQSLGQGPEFLIYFQGTGAADDSGLPNDRFFAVRPEGSVSTLKIQRTERGDSAVYLCASSLGFLENNEQFFGPGTRLTVL.

The V call is TRBV25-1, the J call TRBJ2-4; tentatively, D is TRBD1 or TRBD2 (5 bases each). V was cut by 2 bases and J by 0 bases, with 14 bases left in between. Germline V lookup: CDR1 MGHDK, CDR2 SYGVNS. The CDR3 is 17 amino acids. The CDR3 is CASSEKRDGVAKNIQYF. The CDR3 nucleotides read TGTGCCAGCAGTGAAAAAAGGGACGGAGTAGCCAAAAACATTCAGTACTTC.

The chain recombines TRBV7-2 with TRBJ2-7; the match to TRBD2 covers 8 bases. The trim removed 4 bases at V and 6 bases at J, leaving 11 bases unmatched. This CDR3 is built from 15 residues. CDR1 is SGHTA and CDR2 is FQGNSA in the germline V gene. CDR3 residues: CASSYPGLGLVEQYF. The CDR3 DNA sequence: TGTGCCAGCAGCTACCCGGGACTAGGGCTGGTCGAGCAGTACTTC. Supplemented by reference TRBV7-2 and TRBJ2-7, the full variable domain reads GAGVSQSPSNKVTEKGKDVELRCDPISGHTALYWYRQSLGQGLEFLIYFQGNSAPDKSGLPSDRFSAERTGGSVSTLTIQRTQQEDSAVYLCASSYPGLGLVEQYFGPGTRLTVT.

This clone was recorded only once. The J gene is TRBJ1-4, the V gene TRBV4-1; D not resolved. The CDR3 runs 16 residues. V gave up 1 base and J gave up 4 bases, with 13 bases separating them. The germline V gene has CDR1 MGHRA and CDR2 YSYEKL. Here the CDR3 DNA reads TGCGCCAGCAGCCAAGCTCCGGTGAACGTTAATGAAAAACTGTTTTTT. It specifies CASSQAPVNVNEKLFF.

The chain employs TRBV29-1 and TRBJ2-3, with 9 bases identical to TRBD1. Germline CDR1 SQVTM, CDR2 ANQGSEA. The CDR3 spans 13 residues. Trimming removed 8 bases from V and 1 base from J; junction bases left unmatched: 4. CDR3 residues: CSSRQGGTDTQYF. DNA of the CDR3: TGCAGCTCCCGACAGGGGGGCACAGATACGCAGTATTTT.